The entry below gives a single TCR beta chain sequence along with its context. The sample originates from a study of immune evolution from preneoplasia to lung adenocarcinoma. Clones were read by immunoSEQ multiplex PCR, and TCRdb kept only the in-frame ones, dropping some. Of approximately 4,400 clones detected, roughly 80% appear once; the ten largest clones hold 6.5% to 9%. Patients had resection in Japan or China between about 2014 and 2018. Macro-dissection enriched premalignant or tumor cells before nucleic acid extraction. V gave up 3 bases and J gave up 4 bases; unmatched junction bases: 7. The CDR3 is 16 amino acids. Per the germline V gene, CDR1 is LNHDA and CDR2 is SQIVND (reference sequence).

The sample consisted of FFPE lung adenocarcinoma in situ tissue. The chain carries TRBV19 and TRBJ2-2; 8 bases are a match to TRBD1. The receptor comes from a person in their sixties or seventies with lung adenocarcinoma. The CDR3 is CASSIRRGLTTGELFF. CDR3 nucleotide sequence: TGTGCCAGTAGTATTCGCAGGGGGCTTACCACCGGGGAGCTGTTTTTT.